Listed here are 5 T cell receptor beta chains from one sample, sequenced in a study of cytomegalovirus exposure and HLA in healthy donors. PCR used 60 Vbeta primers and 13 Jbeta primers. Sequenced by immunoSEQ multiplex PCR; TCRdb stores in-frame clones only, minus some. The sample includes roughly 100,000 clones, just over 70% of them seen just once. Sequencing was done on a sample of PBMCs. The receptors stem from a boy between 10 and 17 years old in good health and CMV-seronegative.

The chain joins TRBV5-6 to TRBJ2-7, with D perhaps matching TRBD1 (6 bases). Per germline, CDR1 SGHDT and CDR2 YYEEEE. CDR3 size: 16 residues. Trimming pared 0 bases from V and 5 bases from J, leaving 18 bases between. The chain's CDR3 is CASSLDVTGIFNEQYF. In nucleotides, the CDR3 is TGTGCCAGCAGCTTGGATGTCACAGGGATATTCAACGAGCAGTACTTC.

The chain recombines TRBV7-8 with TRBJ1-4; 12 nucleotides align to TRBD1. Germline V gene data show CDR1 as SGHVS and CDR2 as FQNEAQ. This CDR3 comprises 15 residues. Losses at the gene ends were 6 bases for V and 7 bases for J; bases not matched to a gene: 6. The chain's CDR3 is CASRGGTGGSEKLFF. As DNA, the CDR3 is TGTGCCAGCAGGGGAGGGACAGGGGGCAGTGAAAAACTGTTTTTT. Together with reference TRBV7-8 and TRBJ1-4, the CDR3 gives the full variable domain: GAGVSQSPRYKVAKRGQDVALRCDPISGHVSLFWYQQALGQGPEFLTYFQNEAQLDKSGLPSDRFFAERPEGSVSTLKIQRTQQEDSAVYLCASRGGTGGSEKLFFGSGTQLSVL.

The rearrangement links TRBV19 to TRBJ1-5; D is possibly TRBD1 (6 bases). This CDR3 contains 14 residues. V lost 6 bases to trimming and J lost 5 bases, with 14 bases between them. The germline V gene encodes CDR1 LNHDA and CDR2 SQIVND (reference sequence). In DNA form, the CDR3 reads TGTGCCAGTAGAACACAGGGAAGGGATCAGCCCCAGCATTTT. It yields the protein CASRTQGRDQPQHF.

This chain uses TRBV10-1 with TRBJ2-1, with D hard to call. CDR1 and CDR2 from the germline V gene are WNHNN and SYGVQD (reference sequence). V dropped 3 bases and J dropped 0 bases, with 9 bases sitting between them. The CDR3 length is 15 residues. The CDR3 loop reads CASSDLVGSYNEQFF. The CDR3 DNA reads as TGCGCCAGCAGTGACCTAGTTGGCTCCTACAATGAGCAGTTCTTC.

The chain is built from TRBV6-1 and TRBJ1-1, with 8 bases aligning to TRBD1. The V gene end was trimmed by 2 bases and the J gene end by 5 bases; junction bases not matched to a gene: 7. CDR1 and CDR2 from the germline V gene are MNHNS and SASEGT. CDR3 length: 15 amino acids. CDR3 DNA sequence: TGTGCCAGCAGTGAATCGACAGGGGTAGGTACTGAAGCTTTCTTT. This encodes CASSESTGVGTEAFF.